A single TCR beta chain is shown here with its context. Germline values: CDR1 SQVTM, CDR2 ANQGSEA. Trimming took off 3 bases at V and 5 bases at J, with 13 bases between the two ends. This CDR3 spans 13 amino acids. These data belong to a study of CD8 T cells in ankylosing spondylitis. TCRdb reprocessed the 5' RACE reads with MiXCR, giving one entry per CDR3 protein. The sample shows around 250,000 distinct CDR3 sequences, over 15% of them seen only once. The TCR sequence derives from a male donor with ankylosing spondylitis or in good health (not recorded which). Material for sequencing was blood, either unsorted or a sorted T cell fraction (not recorded which). The chain combines TRBV29-1 with TRBJ1-2; TRBD1 is a possible D gene (5 bases). CDR3 loop: CSVDPTVVYGYTF. CDR3 nucleotides: TGCAGCGTTGATCCGACAGTTGTGTATGGCTACACCTTC.